One T cell receptor (beta chain) is described in this entry. TCRdb's copy holds only in-frame clones and misses some; the assay was immunoSEQ multiplex PCR. Of about 59,000 clones listed, less than 75% are singletons. This entry comes from a study of blood T cell repertoires in COVID-19. Looking at the study overall: The cDNA or gDNA used as material had been derived from T cells, B-cell-depleted T cells, or PBMCs.

Germline V lookup: CDR1 LNHDA, CDR2 SQIVND (reference sequence). V was trimmed by 1 base and J by 4 bases, leaving 13 bases between them. The CDR3 has 15 residues. The source of this sequence is an older woman with acute or convalescent COVID-19. The chain recombines TRBV19 with TRBJ1-2, with D unresolved. The sequenced material came from peripheral blood. The CDR3 DNA reads as TGTGCCAGTAGTATAGGCGGGCAGCGGGGCTATGGCTACACCTTC. It encodes CASSIGGQRGYGYTF.